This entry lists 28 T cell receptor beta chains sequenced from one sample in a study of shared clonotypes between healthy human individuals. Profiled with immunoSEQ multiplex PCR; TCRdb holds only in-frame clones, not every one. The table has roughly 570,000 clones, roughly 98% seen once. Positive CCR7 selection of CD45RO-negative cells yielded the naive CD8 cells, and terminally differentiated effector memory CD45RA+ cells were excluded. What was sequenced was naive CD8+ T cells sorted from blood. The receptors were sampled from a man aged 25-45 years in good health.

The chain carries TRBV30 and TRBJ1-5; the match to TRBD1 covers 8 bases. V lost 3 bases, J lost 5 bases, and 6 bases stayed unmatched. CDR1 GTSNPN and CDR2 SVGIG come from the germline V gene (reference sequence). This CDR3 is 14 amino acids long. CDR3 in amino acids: CAWSPGQVHQPQHF. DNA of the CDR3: TGTGCCTGGAGCCCGGGACAGGTACATCAGCCCCAGCATTTT.

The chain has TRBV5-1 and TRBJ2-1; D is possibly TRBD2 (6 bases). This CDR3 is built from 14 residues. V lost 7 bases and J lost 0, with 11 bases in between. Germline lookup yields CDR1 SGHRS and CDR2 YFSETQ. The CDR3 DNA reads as TGCGCCAGCGGCGGGGAGAACTCCTACAATGAGCAGTTCTTC. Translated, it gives CASGGENSYNEQFF. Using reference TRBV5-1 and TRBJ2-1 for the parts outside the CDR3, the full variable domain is KAGVTQTPRYLIKTRGQQVTLSCSPISGHRSVSWYQQTPGQGLQFLFEYFSETQRNKGNFPGRFSGRQFSNSRSEMNVSTLELGDSALYLCASGGENSYNEQFFGPGTRLTVL.

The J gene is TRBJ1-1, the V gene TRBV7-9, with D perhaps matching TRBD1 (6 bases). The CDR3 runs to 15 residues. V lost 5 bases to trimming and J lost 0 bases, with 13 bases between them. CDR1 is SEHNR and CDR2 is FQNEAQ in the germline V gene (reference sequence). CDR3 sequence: CASSARTDMNTEAFF. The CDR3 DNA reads TGTGCCAGCAGCGCACGGACAGATATGAACACTGAAGCTTTCTTT.

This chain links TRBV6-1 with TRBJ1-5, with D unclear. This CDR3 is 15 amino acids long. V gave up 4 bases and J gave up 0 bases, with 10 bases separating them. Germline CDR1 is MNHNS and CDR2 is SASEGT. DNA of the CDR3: TGTGCCAGCAGTGTGTCCCACTATAGCAATCAGCCCCAGCATTTT. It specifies CASSVSHYSNQPQHF.

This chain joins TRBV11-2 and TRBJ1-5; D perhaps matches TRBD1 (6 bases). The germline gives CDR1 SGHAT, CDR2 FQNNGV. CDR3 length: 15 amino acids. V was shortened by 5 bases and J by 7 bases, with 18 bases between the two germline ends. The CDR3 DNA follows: TGTGCCAGCAGCCCCCGGGGGGCCTTAGGGCAGCCCCAGCATTTT. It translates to CASSPRGALGQPQHF.

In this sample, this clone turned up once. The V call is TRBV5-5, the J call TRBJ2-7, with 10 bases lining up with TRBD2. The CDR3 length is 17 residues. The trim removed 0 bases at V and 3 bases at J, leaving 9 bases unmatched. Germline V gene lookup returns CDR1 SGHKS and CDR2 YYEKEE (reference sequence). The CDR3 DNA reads TGTGCCAGCAGCTTGGGCCCTCTAGCGGGAGAGGACTACGAGCAGTACTTC. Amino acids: CASSLGPLAGEDYEQYF.

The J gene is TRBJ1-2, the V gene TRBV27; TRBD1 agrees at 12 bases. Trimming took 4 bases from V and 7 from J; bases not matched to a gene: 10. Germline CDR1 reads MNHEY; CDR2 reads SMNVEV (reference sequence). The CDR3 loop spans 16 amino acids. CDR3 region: CASSSLGGTGGSGYTF. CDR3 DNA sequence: TGTGCCAGCAGTTCTTTGGGTGGGACAGGGGGCTCTGGCTACACCTTC.

For the CDR3, the DNA is TGCAGCGTTGTAGCCGGGGTGGGCTACGAGCAGTACTTC. It translates to CSVVAGVGYEQYF. The chain couples TRBV29-1 to TRBJ2-7, with D tentatively TRBD2 (5 bases). Germline CDR1 and CDR2: SQVTM and ANQGSEA. V was cut by 4 bases and J by 3 bases, with 13 bases left in between. The CDR3 contains 13 residues.

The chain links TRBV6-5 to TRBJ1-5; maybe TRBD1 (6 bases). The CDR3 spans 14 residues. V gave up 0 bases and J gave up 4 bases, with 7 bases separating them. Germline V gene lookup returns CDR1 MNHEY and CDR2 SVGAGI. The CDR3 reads CASSYSRGNQPQHF. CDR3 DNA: TGTGCCAGCAGTTACTCCAGGGGTAATCAGCCCCAGCATTTT.

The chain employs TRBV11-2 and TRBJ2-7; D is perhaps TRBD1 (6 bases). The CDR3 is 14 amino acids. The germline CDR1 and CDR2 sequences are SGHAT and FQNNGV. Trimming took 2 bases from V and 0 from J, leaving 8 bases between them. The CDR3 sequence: CASSLQGLSYEQYF. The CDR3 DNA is TGTGCCAGCAGCTTACAGGGGCTCTCCTACGAGCAGTACTTC.

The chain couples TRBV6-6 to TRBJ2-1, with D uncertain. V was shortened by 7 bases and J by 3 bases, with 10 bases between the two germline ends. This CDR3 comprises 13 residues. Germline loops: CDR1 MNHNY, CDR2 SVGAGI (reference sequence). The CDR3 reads CASTVTVYNEQFF. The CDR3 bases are TGTGCCAGCACGGTGACCGTCTACAATGAGCAGTTCTTC.

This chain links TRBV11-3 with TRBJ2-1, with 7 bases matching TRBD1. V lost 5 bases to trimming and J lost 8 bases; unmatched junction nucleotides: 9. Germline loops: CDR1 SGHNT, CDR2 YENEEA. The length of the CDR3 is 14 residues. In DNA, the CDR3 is TGTGCCAGCAGCGGATACAGGGGAAAGCATGAGCAGTTCTTC. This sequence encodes CASSGYRGKHEQFF. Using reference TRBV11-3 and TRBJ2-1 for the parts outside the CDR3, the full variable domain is EAGVVQSPRYKIIEKKQPVAFWCNPISGHNTLYWYLQNLGQGPELLIRYENEEAVDDSQLPKDRFSAERLKGVDSTLKIQPAELGDSAVYLCASSGYRGKHEQFFGPGTRLTVL.

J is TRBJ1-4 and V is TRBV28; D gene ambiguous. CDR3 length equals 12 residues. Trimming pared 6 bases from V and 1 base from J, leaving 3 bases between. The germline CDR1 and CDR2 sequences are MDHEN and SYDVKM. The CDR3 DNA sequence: TGTGCCAGCAGAGGAACTAATGAAAAACTGTTTTTT. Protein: CASRGTNEKLFF. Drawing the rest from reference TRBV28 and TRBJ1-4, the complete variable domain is DVKVTQSSRYLVKRTGEKVFLECVQDMDHENMFWYRQDPGLGLRLIYFSYDVKMKEKGDIPEGYSVSREKKERFSLILESASTNQTSMYLCASRGTNEKLFFGSGTQLSVL.

The CDR3: CASSLRGWSYNEQFF. The DNA of the CDR3 is TGTGCCAGCAGTTTAAGGGGGTGGTCCTACAATGAGCAGTTCTTC. The rearrangement uses TRBV28 and TRBJ2-1; TRBD1 is a possible D gene (6 bases). There are 15 residues in the CDR3. Germline lookup yields CDR1 MDHEN and CDR2 SYDVKM. V lost 2 bases and J lost 1, with 9 bases in between.

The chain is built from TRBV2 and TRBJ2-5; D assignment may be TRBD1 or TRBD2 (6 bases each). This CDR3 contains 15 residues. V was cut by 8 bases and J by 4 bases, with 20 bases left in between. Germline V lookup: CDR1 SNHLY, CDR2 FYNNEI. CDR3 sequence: CASRGPRGSGETQYF. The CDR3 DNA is TGTGCCAGCCGGGGGCCTAGGGGCTCGGGAGAGACCCAGTACTTC.

CDR3 protein: CASRDIGLANTGELFF. CDR3 DNA: TGTGCCAGCAGGGATATCGGACTAGCGAACACCGGGGAGCTGTTTTTT. The chain combines TRBV7-2 with TRBJ2-2, with 7 positions matching TRBD2. Losses at the gene ends were 6 bases for V and 0 bases for J; bases not matched to a gene: 7. The CDR3 is 16 amino acids. The germline CDR1 and CDR2 sequences are SGHTA and FQGNSA.

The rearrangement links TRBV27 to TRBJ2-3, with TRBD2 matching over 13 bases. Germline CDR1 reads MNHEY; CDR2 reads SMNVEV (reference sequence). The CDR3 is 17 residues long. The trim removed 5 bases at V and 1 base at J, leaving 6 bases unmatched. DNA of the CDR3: TGTGCCAGCAGTAGCCAGACTAGCGGGAGGCGCACAGATACGCAGTATTTT. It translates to CASSSQTSGRRTDTQYF.

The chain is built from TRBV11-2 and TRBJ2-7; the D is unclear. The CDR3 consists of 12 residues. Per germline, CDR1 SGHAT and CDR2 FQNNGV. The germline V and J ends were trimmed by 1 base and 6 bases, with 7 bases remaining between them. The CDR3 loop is CASSLVEIEQYF. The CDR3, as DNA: TGTGCCAGCAGCTTAGTAGAAATCGAGCAGTACTTC.

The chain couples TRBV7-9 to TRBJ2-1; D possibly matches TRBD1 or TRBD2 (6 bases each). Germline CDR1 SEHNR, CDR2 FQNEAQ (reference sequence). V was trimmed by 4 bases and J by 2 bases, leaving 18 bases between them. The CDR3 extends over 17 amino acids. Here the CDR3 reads CASSSRRLRDTYNEQFF. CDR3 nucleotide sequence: TGTGCCAGCAGCTCCCGGCGTTTGCGGGACACCTACAATGAGCAGTTCTTC. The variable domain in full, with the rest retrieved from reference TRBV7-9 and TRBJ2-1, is DTGVSQNPRHKITKRGQNVTFRCDPISEHNRLYWYRQTLGQGPEFLTYFQNEAQLEKSRLLSDRFSAERPKGSFSTLEIQRTEQGDSAMYLCASSSRRLRDTYNEQFFGPGTRLTVL.

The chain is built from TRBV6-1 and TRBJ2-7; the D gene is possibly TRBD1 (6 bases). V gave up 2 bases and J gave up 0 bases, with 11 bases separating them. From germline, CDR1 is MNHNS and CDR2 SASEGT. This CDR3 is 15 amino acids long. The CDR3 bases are TGTGCCAGCAGTGAATGGCCAGGGGCCTCCTACGAGCAGTACTTC. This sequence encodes CASSEWPGASYEQYF.

CDR3 in DNA: TGTGCCAGCAGCTCCCCAGGGACAGGGGAATACATTCAGTACTTC. Its translation is CASSSPGTGEYIQYF. The V gene is TRBV11-2, the J gene TRBJ2-4, with 10 bases that match TRBD1. J gave up 8 bases and V 4 bases, and 8 bases lay outside the gene matches. There are 15 residues in the CDR3. The germline gives CDR1 SGHAT, CDR2 FQNNGV.

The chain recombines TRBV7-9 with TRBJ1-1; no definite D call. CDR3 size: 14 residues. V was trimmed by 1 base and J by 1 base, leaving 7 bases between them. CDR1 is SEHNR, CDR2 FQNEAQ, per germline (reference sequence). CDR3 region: CASSLVVSNTEAFF. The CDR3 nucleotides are TGTGCCAGCAGCTTAGTAGTGTCGAACACTGAAGCTTTCTTT.

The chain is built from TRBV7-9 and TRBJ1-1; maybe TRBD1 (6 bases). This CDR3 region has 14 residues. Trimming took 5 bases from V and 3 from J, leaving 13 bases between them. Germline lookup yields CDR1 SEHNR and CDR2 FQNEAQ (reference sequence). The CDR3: CASSTYREDTEAFF. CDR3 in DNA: TGTGCCAGCAGCACATACAGGGAGGACACTGAAGCTTTCTTT.

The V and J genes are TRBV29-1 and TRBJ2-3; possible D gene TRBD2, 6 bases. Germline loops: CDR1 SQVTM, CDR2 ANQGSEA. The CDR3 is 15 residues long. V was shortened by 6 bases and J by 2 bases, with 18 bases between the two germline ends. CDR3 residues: CSVRIVSGVTDTQYF. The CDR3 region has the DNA TGCAGCGTGAGGATCGTGTCGGGAGTCACAGATACGCAGTATTTT.

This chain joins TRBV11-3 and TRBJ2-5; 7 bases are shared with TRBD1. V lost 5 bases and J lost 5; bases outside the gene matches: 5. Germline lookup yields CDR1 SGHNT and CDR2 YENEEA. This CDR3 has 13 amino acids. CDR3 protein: CASSIGTAETQYF. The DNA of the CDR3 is TGTGCCAGCAGCATCGGGACAGCGGAGACCCAGTACTTC.

The CDR3: CASSYSGREDPNEQFF. The CDR3 DNA sequence: TGTGCCAGCAGTTACTCGGGGCGGGAGGACCCAAATGAGCAGTTCTTC. V is TRBV6-5 and J is TRBJ2-1, with TRBD2 matching 8 bases. CDR3 length equals 16 residues. V shed 0 bases, J shed 7 bases, and the junction held 8 bases outside the gene matches. CDR1 MNHEY and CDR2 SVGAGI come from the germline V gene.

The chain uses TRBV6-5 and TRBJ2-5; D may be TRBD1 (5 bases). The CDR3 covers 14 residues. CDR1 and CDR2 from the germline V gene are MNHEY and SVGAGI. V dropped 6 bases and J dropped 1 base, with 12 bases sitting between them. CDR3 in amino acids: CASRQTVIQETQYF. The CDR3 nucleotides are TGTGCCAGCAGACAGACAGTAATCCAAGAGACCCAGTACTTC.

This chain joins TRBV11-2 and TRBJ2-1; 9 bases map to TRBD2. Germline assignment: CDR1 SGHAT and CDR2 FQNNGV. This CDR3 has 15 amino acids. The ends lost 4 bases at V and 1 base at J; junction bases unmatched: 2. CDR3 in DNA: TGTGCCAGCAGCTATAGCGGGAGTTCCTACAATGAGCAGTTCTTC. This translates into CASSYSGSSYNEQFF. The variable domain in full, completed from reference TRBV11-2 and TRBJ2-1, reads EAGVAQSPRYKIIEKRQSVAFWCNPISGHATLYWYQQILGQGPKLLIQFQNNGVVDDSQLPKDRFSAERLKGVDSTLKIQPAKLEDSAVYLCASSYSGSSYNEQFFGPGTRLTVL.